The T cell receptor beta chain described here comes from a study of shared clonotypes between healthy human individuals (dated by TCRdb to between 2020 and 2021). At the level of the whole study: A couple of women and three men aged 18 to 49 years were included in the cohort. Per donor, three plates each were used for CD4 naive and CD4 memory, two for CD8 naive, and one for CD8 memory. To estimate repertoire size and how much clonotype sharing occurs between individuals, the study deeply sequenced the blood TCR repertoires of 5 or 6 healthy adults. To increase sequencing depth and limit assay-specific biases, TCR repertoire library preparation and sequencing were carried out by different laboratories using diverse techniques. Between about 0.9 and 8.9 billion PBMCs per donor were obtained by leukapheresis. The study at large found these results: Incomplete sequencing was indicated by rarefaction of sorted-subset datasets, despite the large sequencing depth. Based on pairwise subsampling, the degree of clonotype sharing among donors was expected to be affected by sequencing depth. When several donors were compared, the shared fraction of clonotypes was about 5.2% for naive CD4, 3% to 4% for naive CD8, more than 2% for memory CD4, and around 0.4% for memory CD8. Naive subsets generally had larger estimated clonotype richness than memory subsets. The small number of donors limited the genetic and exposure-history diversity represented. Higher generation probabilities were observed for clonotypes shared by all four sorted-subset donors than for non-shared clonotypes. Sampling was limited to blood, and TCR repertoires in tissue likely differ from TCR repertoires in blood.

The donors were healthy, HIV-negative adults who had no recently reported acute infections or vaccinations. Every donor was a Caucasian adult living in Nashville, Tennessee, USA. CD4+ T cells were enriched by magnetic negative selection; naive cells were then positively selected on CD45RA, and the negative fraction formed the memory subset. After blood collection by leukapheresis, PBMCs were isolated using Ficoll-Histopaque density gradient centrifugation and then cryopreserved in the vapor phase of liquid nitrogen. Analytical flow cytometry was used to check the purity and quantity of each magnetically sorted T cell population. Genomic DNA was isolated from every sorted fraction and measured by UV absorbance on a Nanodrop 2000c. Via the germline V gene, CDR1 is SGDLS and CDR2 YYNGEE. The CDR3 sequence holds 14 residues, the cysteine and phenylalanine included. Solely the CDR3 DNA is kept, with 42 bases framed from the first base. At the junction V is shortened by 3 bases and J by 4 bases, with 11 bases in between.

Using the deep immunoSEQ assay, multiplex PCR amplified TCR CDR3 regions from genomic DNA. For each cell subset, the extracted genomic DNA was distributed evenly across all wells of several immunoSEQ 96-well plates, and each plate served as one replicate. For sorted subsets, around 0.2 ug of genomic DNA, equivalent to roughly 30,000 T cell genomes, went into each replicate PCR. The purified libraries were quantified using a Qubit 3.0 fluorometer, sized with a Bioanalyzer 2100, and then quantified again using the KAPA Library Quantification kit. Every immunoSEQ 96-well plate was sequenced on a separate single-read 150-cycle Illumina NextSeq 550 flow cell. As for how the authors treated the data: The immunoSEQ output contained only junctional sequences without quality scores, so filtering could not match that applied to full-length reads. To assign V/J genes and CDR3, sequences were annotated using PyIR, a Python wrapper for IgBLAST v1.9, with IMGT germline references. Any read was removed if the V/J assignment was weak (E-value above 1e-6), the CDR3 was missing, or the read contained stop codons, out-of-frame junctions, or ambiguous translated residues. V3J clonotypes were defined by identical inferred V gene, J gene, and CDR3 amino acid sequence. Percentage overlap between repertoires was calculated by dividing the number of shared unique clonotypes by the size of the smaller repertoire. Richness of each repertoire was evaluated using RTK rarefaction, the Chao1 estimator, and Recon v2.1 estimates of unobserved clonotypes. Generation probabilities for all TCRbeta clonotypes obtained by the gDNA method from several donors were computed using OLGA. TCRdb retrieved this table from immuneACCESS and kept in-frame rearrangements only. Not all clones are present; in checked studies, unresolved V genes account for under half, and no reason is known for the remainder. V and J calls and clone size are given by that table; D and trimming were obtained from the DNA. The sample table holds 2.3 million or so clones, of which more than 85% were seen once. Under 0.45% of the sample is held by the ten biggest clonotypes.

Notes on this clone: What this receptor recognizes is not known. No base quality values were provided; no much bigger clone lies one nucleotide off.

The specimen was naive CD4+ T cells from PBMCs. The cell subset or site tag for this specimen amounts to: CD45RA+ positively selected. The chain is encoded by TRBV9 joined to TRBJ2-4, with TRBD2 as a weak D call on 5 bases. The source of this sequence is a man younger than 35 in good health. Some clones in this sample may be carry-over from other donors' samples. The CDR3: CASSGGLGKNIQYF. The nucleotides are TGTGCCAGCAGCGGTGGACTGGGTAAAAACATTCAGTACTTC.